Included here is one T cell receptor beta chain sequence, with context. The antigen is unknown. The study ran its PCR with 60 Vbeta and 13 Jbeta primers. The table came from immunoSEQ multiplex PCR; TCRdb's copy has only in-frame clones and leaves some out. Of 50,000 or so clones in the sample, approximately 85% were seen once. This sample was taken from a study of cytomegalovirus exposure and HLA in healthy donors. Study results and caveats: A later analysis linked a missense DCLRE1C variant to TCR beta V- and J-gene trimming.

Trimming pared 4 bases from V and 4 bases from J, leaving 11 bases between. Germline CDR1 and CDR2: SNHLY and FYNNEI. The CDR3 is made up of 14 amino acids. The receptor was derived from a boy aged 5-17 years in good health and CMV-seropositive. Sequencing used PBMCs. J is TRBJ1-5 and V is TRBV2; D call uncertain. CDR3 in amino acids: CASSVDGPNQPQHF. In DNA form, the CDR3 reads TGTGCCAGCAGTGTCGATGGCCCAAATCAGCCCCAGCATTTT.